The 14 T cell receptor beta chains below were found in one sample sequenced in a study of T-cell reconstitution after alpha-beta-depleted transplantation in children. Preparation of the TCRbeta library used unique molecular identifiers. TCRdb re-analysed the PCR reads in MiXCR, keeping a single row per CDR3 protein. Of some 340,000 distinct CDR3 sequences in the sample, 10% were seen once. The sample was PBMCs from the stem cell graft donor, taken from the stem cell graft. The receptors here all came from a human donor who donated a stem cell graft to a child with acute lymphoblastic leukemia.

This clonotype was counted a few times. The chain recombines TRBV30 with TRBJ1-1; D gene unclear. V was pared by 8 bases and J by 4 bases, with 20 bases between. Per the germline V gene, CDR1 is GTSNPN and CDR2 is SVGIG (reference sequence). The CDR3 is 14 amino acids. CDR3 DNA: TGTGCCGTTAACCAATTGGAGGGTTTCACTGAAGCTTTCTTT. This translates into CAVNQLEGFTEAFF.

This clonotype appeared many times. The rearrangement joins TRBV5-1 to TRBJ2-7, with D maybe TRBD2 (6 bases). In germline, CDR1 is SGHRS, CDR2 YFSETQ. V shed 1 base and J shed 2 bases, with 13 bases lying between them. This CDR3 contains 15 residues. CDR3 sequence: CASSLLGTGTYEQYF. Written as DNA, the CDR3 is TGCGCCAGCAGCTTGCTCGGGACTGGAACCTACGAGCAGTACTTC.

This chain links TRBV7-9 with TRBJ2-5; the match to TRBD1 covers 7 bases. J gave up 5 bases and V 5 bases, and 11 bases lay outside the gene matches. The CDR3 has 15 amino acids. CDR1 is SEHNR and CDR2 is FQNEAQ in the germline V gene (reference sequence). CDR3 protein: CASSPITGAIETQYF. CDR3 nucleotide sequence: TGTGCCAGCAGCCCGATCACAGGGGCCATTGAGACCCAGTACTTC. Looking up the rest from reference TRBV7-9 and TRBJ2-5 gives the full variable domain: DTGVSQNPRHKITKRGQNVTFRCDPISEHNRLYWYRQTLGQGPEFLTYFQNEAQLEKSRLLSDRFSAERPKGSFSTLEIQRTEQGDSAMYLCASSPITGAIETQYFGPGTRLLVL.

This CDR3 reads CSARDWSANSPLHF. CDR3 bases: TGCAGTGCTAGAGATTGGTCGGCTAATTCACCCCTCCACTTT. V is TRBV20-1 and J is TRBJ1-6; D not resolved. Trimming stripped 0 bases from V and 6 bases from J, with 9 bases between. Per germline, CDR1 DFQATT and CDR2 SNEGSKA (reference sequence). The CDR3 consists of 14 residues.

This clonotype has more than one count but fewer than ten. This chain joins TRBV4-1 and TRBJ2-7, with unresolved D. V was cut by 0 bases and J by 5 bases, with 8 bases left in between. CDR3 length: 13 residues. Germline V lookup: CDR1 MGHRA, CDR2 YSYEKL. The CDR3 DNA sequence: TGCGCCAGCAGCCAAGATTTTTCCGACGAGCAGTACTTC. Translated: CASSQDFSDEQYF.

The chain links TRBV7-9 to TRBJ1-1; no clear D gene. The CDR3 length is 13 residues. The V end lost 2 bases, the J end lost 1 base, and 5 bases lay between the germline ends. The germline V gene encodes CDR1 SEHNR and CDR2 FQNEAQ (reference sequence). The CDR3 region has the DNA TGTGCCAGCAGCTTATTCGAGAACACTGAAGCTTTCTTT. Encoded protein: CASSLFENTEAFF.

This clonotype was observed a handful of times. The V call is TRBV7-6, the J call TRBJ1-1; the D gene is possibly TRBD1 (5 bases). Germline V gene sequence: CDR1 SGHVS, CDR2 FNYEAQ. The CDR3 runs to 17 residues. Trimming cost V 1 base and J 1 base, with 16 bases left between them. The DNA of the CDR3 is TGTGCCAGCAGCTTAGGGGGCAGGGCCTGGCCGAACACTGAAGCTTTCTTT. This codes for CASSLGGRAWPNTEAFF.

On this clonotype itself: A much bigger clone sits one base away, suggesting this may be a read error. This CDR3 reads CATTGTSGNTGELFF. The DNA of the CDR3 is TGTGCCACCACCGGGACTAGCGGAAACACCGGGGAGCTGTTTTTT. The chain carries TRBV10-3 and TRBJ2-2; 11 positions match TRBD2. The V and J ends lost 10 bases and 2 bases, in that order; junction bases with no gene match: 6. The CDR3 covers 15 residues. Germline V CDR1 and CDR2: ENHRY, SYGVKD.

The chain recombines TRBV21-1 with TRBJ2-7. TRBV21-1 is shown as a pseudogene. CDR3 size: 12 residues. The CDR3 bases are TGTGCCAGCAGCAAAGACCACTACGAGCAGTACTTC. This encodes CASSKDHYEQYF.

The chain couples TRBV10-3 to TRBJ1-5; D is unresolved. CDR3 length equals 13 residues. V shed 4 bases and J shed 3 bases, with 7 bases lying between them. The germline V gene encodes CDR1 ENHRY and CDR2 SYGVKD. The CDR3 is CAISGHYNQPQHF. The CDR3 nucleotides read TGTGCCATCAGTGGACACTACAATCAGCCCCAGCATTTT.

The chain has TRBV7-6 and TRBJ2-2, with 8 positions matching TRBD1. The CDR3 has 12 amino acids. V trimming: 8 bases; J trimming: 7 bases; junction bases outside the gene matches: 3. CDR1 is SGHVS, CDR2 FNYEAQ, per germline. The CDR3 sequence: CASAGGLGELFF. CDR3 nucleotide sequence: TGTGCCAGCGCAGGGGGCCTCGGGGAGCTGTTTTTT.

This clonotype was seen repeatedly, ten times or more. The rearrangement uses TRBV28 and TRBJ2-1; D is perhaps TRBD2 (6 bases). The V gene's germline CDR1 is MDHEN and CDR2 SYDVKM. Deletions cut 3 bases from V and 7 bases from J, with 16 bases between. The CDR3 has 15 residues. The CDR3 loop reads CASSFGGGLPNEQFF. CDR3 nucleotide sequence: TGTGCCAGCAGTTTCGGGGGAGGTCTACCTAATGAGCAGTTCTTC. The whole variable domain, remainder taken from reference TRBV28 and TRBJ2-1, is DVKVTQSSRYLVKRTGEKVFLECVQDMDHENMFWYRQDPGLGLRLIYFSYDVKMKEKGDIPEGYSVSREKKERFSLILESASTNQTSMYLCASSFGGGLPNEQFFGPGTRLTVL.

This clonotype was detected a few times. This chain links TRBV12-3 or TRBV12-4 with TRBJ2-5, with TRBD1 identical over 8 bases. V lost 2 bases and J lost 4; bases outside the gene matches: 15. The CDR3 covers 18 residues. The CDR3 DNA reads TGTGCCAGCAGTTTACGTTTCGACTCGACAGGGACAGGAGAGACCCAGTACTTC. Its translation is CASSLRFDSTGTGETQYF.

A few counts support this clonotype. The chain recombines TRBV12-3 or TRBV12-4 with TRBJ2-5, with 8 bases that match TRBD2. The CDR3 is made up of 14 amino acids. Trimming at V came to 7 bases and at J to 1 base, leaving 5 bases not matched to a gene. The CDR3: CASMREAFQETQYF. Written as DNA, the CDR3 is TGTGCCAGCATGCGGGAGGCCTTCCAAGAGACCCAGTACTTC.